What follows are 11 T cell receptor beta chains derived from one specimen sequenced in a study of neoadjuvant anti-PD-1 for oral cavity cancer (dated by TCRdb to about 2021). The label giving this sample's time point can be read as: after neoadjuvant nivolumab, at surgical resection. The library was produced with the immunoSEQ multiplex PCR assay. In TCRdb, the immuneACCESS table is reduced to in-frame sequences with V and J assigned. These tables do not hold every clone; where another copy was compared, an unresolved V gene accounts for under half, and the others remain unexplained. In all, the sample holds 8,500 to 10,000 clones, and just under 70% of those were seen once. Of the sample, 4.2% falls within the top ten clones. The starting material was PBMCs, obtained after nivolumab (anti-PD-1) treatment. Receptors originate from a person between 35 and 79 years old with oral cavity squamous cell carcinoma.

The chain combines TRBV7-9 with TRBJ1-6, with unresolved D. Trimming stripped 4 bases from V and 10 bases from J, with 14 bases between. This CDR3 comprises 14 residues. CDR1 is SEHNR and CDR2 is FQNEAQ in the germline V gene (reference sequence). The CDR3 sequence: CASSSTGAESPLHF. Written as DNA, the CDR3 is TGTGCCAGCAGCTCCACTGGCGCGGAATCACCCCTCCACTTT.

CDR3: CAGLVGSNTEAFF. CDR3 bases: TGTGCCGGCCTAGTGGGGAGCAACACTGAAGCTTTCTTT. The chain recombines TRBV30 with TRBJ1-1; D gene ambiguous. The V end was cut by 8 bases, the J end by 2 bases, with 15 bases between. The CDR3 totals 13 residues. Germline V lookup: CDR1 GTSNPN, CDR2 SVGIG (reference sequence).

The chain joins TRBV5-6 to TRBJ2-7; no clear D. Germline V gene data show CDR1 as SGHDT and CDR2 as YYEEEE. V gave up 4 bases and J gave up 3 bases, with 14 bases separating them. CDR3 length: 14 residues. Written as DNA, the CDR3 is TGTGCCAGCAGCAAGGTACGCCTAAACTACGAGCAGTACTTC. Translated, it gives CASSKVRLNYEQYF. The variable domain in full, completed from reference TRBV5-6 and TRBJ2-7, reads DAGVTQSPTHLIKTRGQQVTLRCSPKSGHDTVSWYQQALGQGPQFIFQYYEEEERQRGNFPDRFSGHQFPNYSSELNVNALLLGDSALYLCASSKVRLNYEQYFGPGTRLTVT.

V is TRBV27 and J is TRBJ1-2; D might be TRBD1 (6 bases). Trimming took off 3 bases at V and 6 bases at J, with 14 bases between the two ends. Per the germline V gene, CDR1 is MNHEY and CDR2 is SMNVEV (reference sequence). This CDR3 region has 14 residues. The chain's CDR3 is CASSLGWGQNGYTF. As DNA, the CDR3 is TGTGCCAGCAGTTTGGGGTGGGGGCAGAATGGCTACACCTTC.

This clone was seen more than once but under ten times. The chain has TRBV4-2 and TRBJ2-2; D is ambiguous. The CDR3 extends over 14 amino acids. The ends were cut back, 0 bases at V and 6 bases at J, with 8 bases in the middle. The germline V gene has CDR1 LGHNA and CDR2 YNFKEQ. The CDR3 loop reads CASSQDLKAGELFF. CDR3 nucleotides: TGTGCCAGCAGCCAAGATCTGAAAGCCGGGGAGCTGTTTTTT.

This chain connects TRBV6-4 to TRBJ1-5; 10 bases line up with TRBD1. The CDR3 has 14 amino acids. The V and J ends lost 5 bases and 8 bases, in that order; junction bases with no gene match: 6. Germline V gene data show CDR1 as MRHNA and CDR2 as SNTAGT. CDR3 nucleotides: TGTGCCAGCAGTAGTGGGACAGGGGTTGAGCCCCAGCATTTT. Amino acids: CASSSGTGVEPQHF.

The CDR3 sequence is CASGDRTNQPQHF. Here the CDR3 DNA reads TGTGCCAGCGGCGACAGAACTAATCAGCCCCAGCATTTT. The J gene is TRBJ1-5, the V gene TRBV7-2; possible D gene TRBD1, 5 bases. Germline V gene sequence: CDR1 SGHTA, CDR2 FQGNSA. The V end was cut by 8 bases, the J end by 4 bases, with 12 bases between. The CDR3 spans 13 residues. Based on the CDR3 plus reference TRBV7-2 and TRBJ1-5, the full variable domain is GAGVSQSPSNKVTEKGKDVELRCDPISGHTALYWYRQSLGQGLEFLIYFQGNSAPDKSGLPSDRFSAERTGGSVSTLTIQRTQQEDSAVYLCASGDRTNQPQHFGDGTRLSIL.

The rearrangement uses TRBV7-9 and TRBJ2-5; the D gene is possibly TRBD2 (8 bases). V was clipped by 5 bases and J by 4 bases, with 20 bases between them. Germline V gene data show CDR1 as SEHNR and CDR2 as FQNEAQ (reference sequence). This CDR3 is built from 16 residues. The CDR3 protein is CASSPPGGGGIETQYF. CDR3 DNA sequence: TGTGCCAGCAGCCCGCCGGGAGGGGGCGGTATAGAGACCCAGTACTTC.

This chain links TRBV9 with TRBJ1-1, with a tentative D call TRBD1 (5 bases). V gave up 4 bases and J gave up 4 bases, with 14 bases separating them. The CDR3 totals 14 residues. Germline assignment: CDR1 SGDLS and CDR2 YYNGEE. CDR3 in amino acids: CASSSDRLGTEAFF. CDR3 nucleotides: TGTGCCAGCAGCTCCGACAGATTGGGCACTGAAGCTTTCTTT.

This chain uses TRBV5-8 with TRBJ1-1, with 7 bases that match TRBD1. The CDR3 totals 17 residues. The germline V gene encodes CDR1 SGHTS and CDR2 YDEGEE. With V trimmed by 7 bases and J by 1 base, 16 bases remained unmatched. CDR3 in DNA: TGTGCCAGCCTTGCGGGTGACAGGGCACTTCGGAACACTGAAGCTTTCTTT. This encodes CASLAGDRALRNTEAFF.

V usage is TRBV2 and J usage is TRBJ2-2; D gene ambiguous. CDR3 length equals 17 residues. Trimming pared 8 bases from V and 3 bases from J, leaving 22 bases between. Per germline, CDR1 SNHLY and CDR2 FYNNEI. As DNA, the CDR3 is TGTGCCAGCCGGGCAGAGTCCCTGGGCAGCTACACCGGGGAGCTGTTTTTT. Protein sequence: CASRAESLGSYTGELFF.